The entry that follows covers one T cell receptor (beta chain) sequence. The antigen remains unidentified. This entry is derived from a study of CD4 T cells in relation to SARS-CoV-2 and coronaviruses. About the study: ViraFEST: approximately eleven-day antigen culture of PBMCs, then TCR beta CDR3 sequencing. Study-level results: Monoreactive clones expanded significantly more to SARS-CoV-2 than crossreactive clones did.

The unexposed donors gave CD4+ T cells in 2011-2018, prior to COVID-19. CD4+ T cells were isolated from the cells after 10 days of culture. As cell numbers allowed, unexposed-donor CD4+ T cells faced SARS-CoV-2 S/N and four cold-coronavirus spikes. The assay was immunoSEQ multiplex PCR, and TCRdb's table has in-frame clones only and misses some. The sample yields 25,000 to 30,000 clones, roughly 69% seen once. Sequenced: CD4+ T cells from PBMCs, cultured in vitro. This sequence was found in a human donor in good health.

The CDR3 DNA sequence: TGTGCCAGCAGCTTAGTGTCTTGGGGGAGCTCCTACGAGCAGTACTTC. Translated: CASSLVSWGSSYEQYF. This chain joins TRBV11-1 and TRBJ2-7, with D possibly called TRBD1 or TRBD2 (5 bases each). The germline V gene encodes CDR1 SGHAT and CDR2 FQDESV (reference sequence). The CDR3 is made up of 16 amino acids. V was clipped by 1 base and J by 0 bases, with 13 bases between them. The full variable domain, in which reference TRBV11-1 and TRBJ2-7 provide the parts outside the CDR3, is EAEVAQSPRYKITEKSQAVAFWCDPISGHATLYWYRQILGQGPELLVQFQDESVVDDSQLPKDRFSAERLKGVDSTLKIQPAELGDSAMYLCASSLVSWGSSYEQYFGPGTRLTVT.